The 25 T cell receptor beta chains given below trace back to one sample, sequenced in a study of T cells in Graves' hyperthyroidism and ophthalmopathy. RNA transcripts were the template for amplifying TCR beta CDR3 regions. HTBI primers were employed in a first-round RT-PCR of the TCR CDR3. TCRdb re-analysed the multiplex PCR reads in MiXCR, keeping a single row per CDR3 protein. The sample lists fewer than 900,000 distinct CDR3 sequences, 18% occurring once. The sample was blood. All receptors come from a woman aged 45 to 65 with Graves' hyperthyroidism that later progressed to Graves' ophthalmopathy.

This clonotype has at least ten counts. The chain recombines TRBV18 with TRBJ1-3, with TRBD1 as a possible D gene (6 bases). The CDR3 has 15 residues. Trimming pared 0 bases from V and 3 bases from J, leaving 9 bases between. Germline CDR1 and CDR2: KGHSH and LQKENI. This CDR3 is CASSPPGGRGNTIYF. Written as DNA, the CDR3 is TGTGCCAGCTCACCACCCGGGGGCCGTGGAAACACCATATATTTT.

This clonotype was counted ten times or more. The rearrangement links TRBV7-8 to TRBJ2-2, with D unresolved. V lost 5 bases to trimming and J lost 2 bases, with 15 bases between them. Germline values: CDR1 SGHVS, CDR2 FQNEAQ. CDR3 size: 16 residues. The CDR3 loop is CASSPTSWLNTGELFF. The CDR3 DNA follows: TGTGCCAGCAGCCCGACGTCTTGGTTAAACACCGGGGAGCTGTTTTTT.

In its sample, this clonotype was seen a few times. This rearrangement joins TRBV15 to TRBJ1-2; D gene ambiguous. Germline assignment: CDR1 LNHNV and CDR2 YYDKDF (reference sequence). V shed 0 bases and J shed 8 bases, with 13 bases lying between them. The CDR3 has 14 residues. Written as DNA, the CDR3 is TGTGCCACCAGCAGAGATTTAGCCCCGATCGGCTACACCTTC. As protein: CATSRDLAPIGYTF.

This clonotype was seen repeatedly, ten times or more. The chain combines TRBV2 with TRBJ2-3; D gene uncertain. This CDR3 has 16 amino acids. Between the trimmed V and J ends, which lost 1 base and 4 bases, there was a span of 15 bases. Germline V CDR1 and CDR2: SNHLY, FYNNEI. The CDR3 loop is CASSEEIALTADTQYF. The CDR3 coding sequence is TGTGCCAGCAGTGAAGAGATAGCTCTAACCGCAGATACGCAGTATTTT.

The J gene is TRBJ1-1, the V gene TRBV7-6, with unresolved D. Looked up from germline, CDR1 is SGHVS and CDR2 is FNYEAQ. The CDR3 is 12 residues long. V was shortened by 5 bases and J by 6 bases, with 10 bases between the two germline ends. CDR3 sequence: CASSTLGAEAFF. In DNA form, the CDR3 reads TGTGCCAGCAGCACCCTCGGTGCTGAAGCTTTCTTT. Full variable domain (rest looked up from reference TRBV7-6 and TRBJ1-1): GAGVSQSPRYKVTKRGQDVALRCDPISGHVSLYWYRQALGQGPEFLTYFNYEAQQDKSGLPNDRFSAERPEGSISTLTIQRTEQRDSAMYRCASSTLGAEAFFGQGTRLTVV.

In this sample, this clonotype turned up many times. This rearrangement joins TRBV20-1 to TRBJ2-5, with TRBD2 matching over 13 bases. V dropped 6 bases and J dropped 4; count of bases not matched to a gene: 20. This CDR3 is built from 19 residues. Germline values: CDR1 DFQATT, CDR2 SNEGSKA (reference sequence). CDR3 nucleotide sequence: TGCAGTGCCCACGCCTCACTAGCGGGGGGGACTCCGGAGGTAGAGACCCAGTACTTC. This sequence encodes CSAHASLAGGTPEVETQYF.

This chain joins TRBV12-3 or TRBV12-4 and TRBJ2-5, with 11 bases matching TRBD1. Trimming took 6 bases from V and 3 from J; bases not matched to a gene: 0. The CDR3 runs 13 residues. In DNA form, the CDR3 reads TGTGCCAGCAGGGGACAGGGGGAAGAGACCCAGTACTTC. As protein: CASRGQGEETQYF.

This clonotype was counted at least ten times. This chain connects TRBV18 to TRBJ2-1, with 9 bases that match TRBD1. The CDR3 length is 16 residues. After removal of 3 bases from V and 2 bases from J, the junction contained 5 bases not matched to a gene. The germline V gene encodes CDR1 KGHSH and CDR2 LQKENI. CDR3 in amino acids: CASSPTRDRAYNEQFF. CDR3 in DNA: TGTGCCAGCTCACCTACCCGGGACAGGGCCTACAATGAGCAGTTCTTC.

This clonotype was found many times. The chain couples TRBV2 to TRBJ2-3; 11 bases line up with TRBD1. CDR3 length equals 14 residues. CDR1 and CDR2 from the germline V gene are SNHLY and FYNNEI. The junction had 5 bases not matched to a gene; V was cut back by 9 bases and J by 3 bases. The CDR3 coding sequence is TGTGCCAGAGAGGGACAGGGGGTGACAGATACGCAGTATTTT. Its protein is CAREGQGVTDTQYF. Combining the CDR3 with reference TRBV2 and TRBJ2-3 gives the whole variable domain EPEVTQTPSHQVTQMGQEVILRCVPISNHLYFYWYRQILGQKVEFLVSFYNNEISEKSEIFDDQFSVERPDGSNFTLKIRSTKLEDSAMYFCAREGQGVTDTQYFGPGTRLTVL.

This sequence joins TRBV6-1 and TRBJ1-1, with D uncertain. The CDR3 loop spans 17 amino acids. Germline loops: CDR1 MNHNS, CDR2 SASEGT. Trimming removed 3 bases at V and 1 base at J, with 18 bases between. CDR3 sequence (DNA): TGTGCCAGCAGTGAGGTAGAGGACCTTTCGTCGAACACTGAAGCTTTCTTT. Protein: CASSEVEDLSSNTEAFF.

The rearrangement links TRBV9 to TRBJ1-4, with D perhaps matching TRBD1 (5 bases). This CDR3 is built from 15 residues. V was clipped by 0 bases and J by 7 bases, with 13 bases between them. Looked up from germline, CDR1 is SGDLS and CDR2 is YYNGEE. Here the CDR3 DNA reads TGTGCCAGCAGCGTAGTTGGGGGTCATGGTGAAAAACTGTTTTTT. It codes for CASSVVGGHGEKLFF.

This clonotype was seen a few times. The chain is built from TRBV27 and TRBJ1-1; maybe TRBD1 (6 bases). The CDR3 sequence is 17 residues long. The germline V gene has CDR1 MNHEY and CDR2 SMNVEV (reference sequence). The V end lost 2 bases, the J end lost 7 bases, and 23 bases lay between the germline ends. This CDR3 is CASSLTPRGPFNLEAFF. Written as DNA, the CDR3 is TGTGCCAGCAGTTTAACCCCCCGGGGGCCCTTTAACCTTGAAGCTTTCTTT.

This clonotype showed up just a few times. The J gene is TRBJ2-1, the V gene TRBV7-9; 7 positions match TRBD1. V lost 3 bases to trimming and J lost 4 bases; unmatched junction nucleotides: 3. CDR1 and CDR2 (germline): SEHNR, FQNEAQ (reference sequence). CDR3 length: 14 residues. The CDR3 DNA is TGTGCCAGCAGCTTGACAGGGTGGTACAATGAGCAGTTCTTC. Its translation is CASSLTGWYNEQFF.

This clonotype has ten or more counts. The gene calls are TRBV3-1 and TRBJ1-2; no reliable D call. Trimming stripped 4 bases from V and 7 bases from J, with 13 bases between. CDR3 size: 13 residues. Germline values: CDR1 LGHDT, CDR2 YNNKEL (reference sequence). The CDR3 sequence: CASSPTLAGGYTF. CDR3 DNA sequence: TGTGCCAGCAGCCCTACCCTCGCGGGTGGCTACACCTTC.

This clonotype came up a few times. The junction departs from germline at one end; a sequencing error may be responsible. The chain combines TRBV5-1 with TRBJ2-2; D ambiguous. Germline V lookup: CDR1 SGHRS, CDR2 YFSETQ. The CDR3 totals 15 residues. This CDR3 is CASTPHGQDTGELFF. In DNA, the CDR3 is TGTGCCAGCACCCCACATGGCCAAGACACCGGGGAGCTGTTTTTT.

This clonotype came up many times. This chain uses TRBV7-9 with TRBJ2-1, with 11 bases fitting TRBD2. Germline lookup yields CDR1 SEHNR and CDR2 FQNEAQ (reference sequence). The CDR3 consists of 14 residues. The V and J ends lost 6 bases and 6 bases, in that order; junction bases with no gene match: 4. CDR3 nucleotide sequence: TGTGCCAGCAGTTCTAGCGGGGGGAGCAATGAGCAGTTCTTC. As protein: CASSSSGGSNEQFF.

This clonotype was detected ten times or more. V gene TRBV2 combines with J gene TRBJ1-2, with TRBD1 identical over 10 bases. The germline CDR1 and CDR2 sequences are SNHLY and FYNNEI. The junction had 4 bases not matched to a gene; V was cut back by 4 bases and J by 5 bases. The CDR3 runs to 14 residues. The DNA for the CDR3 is TGTGCCAGCAGTGTCCCGGGACAGGGGTATGGCTACACCTTC. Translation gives CASSVPGQGYGYTF. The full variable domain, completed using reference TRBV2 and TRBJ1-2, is EPEVTQTPSHQVTQMGQEVILRCVPISNHLYFYWYRQILGQKVEFLVSFYNNEISEKSEIFDDQFSVERPDGSNFTLKIRSTKLEDSAMYFCASSVPGQGYGYTFGSGTRLTVV.

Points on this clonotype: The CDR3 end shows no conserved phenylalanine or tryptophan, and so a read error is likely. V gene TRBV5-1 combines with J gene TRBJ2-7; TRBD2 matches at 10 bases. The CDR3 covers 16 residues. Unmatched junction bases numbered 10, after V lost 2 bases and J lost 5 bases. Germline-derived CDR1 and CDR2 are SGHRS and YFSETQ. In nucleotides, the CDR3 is TGCGCCAGCAGCTTAACTAGCGGGGCGATCCTAAACGAGCAGTACCTC. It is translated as CASSLTSGAILNEQYL.

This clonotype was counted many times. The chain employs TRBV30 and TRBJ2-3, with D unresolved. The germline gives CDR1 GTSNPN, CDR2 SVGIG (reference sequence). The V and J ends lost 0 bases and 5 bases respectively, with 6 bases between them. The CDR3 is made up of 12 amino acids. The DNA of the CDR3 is TGTGCCTGGAGTGTGAAAGGAGATACGCAGTATTTT. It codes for CAWSVKGDTQYF.

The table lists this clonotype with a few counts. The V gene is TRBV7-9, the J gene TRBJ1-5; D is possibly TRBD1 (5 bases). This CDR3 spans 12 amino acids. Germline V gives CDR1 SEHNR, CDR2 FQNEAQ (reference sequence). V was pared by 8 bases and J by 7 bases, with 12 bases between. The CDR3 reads CASAGGGQPQHF. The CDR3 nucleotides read TGTGCCAGCGCCGGGGGGGGACAGCCCCAGCATTTT.

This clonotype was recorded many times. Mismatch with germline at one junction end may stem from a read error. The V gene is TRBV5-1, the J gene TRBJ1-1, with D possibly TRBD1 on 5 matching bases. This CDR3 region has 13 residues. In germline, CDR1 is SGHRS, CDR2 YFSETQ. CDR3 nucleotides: TGTGCCAGCAGTTTTTCGGGGGGCACTGAAGCTTTCTTT. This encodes CASSFSGGTEAFF.

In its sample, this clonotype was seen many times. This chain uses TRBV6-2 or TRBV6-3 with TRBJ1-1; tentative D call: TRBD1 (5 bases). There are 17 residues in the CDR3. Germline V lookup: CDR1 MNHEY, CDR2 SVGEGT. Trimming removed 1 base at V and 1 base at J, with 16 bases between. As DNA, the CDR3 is TGTGCCAGCAGTTACTGGGGACTGCTGCTTAAGAACACTGAAGCTTTCTTT. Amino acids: CASSYWGLLLKNTEAFF.

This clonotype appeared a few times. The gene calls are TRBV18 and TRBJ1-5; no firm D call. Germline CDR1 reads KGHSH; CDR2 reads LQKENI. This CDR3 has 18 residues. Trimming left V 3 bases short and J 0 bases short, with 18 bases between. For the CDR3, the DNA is TGTGCCAGCTCACCCTCTCGTTTTGGGGTTTATAGCAATCAGCCCCAGCATTTT. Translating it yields CASSPSRFGVYSNQPQHF.

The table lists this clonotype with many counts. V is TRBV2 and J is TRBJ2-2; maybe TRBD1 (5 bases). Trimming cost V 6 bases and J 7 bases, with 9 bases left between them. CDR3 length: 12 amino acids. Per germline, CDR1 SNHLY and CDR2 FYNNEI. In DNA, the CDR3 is TGTGCCAGCAGATATGACAGCGGGGAGCTGTTTTTT. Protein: CASRYDSGELFF.

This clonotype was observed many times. The CDR3 reads CASSEVGTGAPWGYGYTF. CDR3 sequence (DNA): TGTGCCAGCAGTGAAGTGGGGACAGGGGCCCCCTGGGGATATGGCTACACCTTC. The rearrangement links TRBV2 to TRBJ1-2; 10 bases map to TRBD1. Looked up from germline, CDR1 is SNHLY and CDR2 is FYNNEI. The CDR3 has 18 residues. Trimming at V came to 1 base and at J to 5 bases, leaving 13 bases not matched to a gene.